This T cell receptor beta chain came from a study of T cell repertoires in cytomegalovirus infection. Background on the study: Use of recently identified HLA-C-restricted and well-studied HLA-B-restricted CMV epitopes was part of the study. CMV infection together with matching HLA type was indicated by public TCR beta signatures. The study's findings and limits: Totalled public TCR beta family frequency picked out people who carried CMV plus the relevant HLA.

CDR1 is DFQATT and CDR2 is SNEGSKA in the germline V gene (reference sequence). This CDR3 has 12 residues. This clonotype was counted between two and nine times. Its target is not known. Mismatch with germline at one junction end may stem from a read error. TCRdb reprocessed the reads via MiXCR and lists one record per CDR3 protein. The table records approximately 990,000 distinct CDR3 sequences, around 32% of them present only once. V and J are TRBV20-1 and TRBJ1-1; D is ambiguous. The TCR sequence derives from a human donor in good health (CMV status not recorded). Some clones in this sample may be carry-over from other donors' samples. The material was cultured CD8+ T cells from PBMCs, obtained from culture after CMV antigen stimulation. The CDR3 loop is CSAGDMNTEAFF. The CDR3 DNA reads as TGCAGTGCTGGAGACATGAACACTGAAGCTTTCTTT.